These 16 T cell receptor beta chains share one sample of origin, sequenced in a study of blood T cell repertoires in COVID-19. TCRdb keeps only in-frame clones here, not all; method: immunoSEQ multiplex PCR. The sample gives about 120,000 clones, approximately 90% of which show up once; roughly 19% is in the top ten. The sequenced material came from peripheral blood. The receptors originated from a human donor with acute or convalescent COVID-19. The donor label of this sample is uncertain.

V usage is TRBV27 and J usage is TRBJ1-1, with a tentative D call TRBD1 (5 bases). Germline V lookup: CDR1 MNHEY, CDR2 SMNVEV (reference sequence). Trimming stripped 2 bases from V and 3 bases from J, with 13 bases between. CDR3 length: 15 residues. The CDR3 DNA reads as TGTGCCAGCAGTTTAGGGGCCGGGGGGTACACTGAAGCTTTCTTT. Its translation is CASSLGAGGYTEAFF.

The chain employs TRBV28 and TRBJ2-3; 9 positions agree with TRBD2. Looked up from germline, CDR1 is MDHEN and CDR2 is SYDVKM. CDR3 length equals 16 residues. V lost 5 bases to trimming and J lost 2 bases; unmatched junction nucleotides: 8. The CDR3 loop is CASSMPGLAFTDTQYF. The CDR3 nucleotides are TGTGCCAGCAGTATGCCGGGACTAGCCTTCACAGATACGCAGTATTTT.

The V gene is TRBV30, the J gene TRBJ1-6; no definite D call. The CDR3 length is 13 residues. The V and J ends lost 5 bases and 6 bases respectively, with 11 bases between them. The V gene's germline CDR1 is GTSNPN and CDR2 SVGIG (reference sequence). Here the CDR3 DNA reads TGTGCCTGGGTGGCGGGAGGTAATTCACCCCTCCACTTT. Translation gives CAWVAGGNSPLHF. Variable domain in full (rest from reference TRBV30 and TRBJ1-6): SQTIHQWPATLVQPVGSPLSLECTVEGTSNPNLYWYRQAAGRGLQLLFYSVGIGQISSEVPQNLSASRPQDRQFILSSKKLLLSDSGFYLCAWVAGGNSPLHFGNGTRLTVT.

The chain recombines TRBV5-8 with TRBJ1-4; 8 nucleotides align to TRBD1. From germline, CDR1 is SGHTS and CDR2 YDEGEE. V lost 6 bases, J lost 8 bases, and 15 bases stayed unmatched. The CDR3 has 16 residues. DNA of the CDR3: TGTGCCAGCAACACTAACAGGGGGAAGACCGGCGAAAAACTGTTTTTT. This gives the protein CASNTNRGKTGEKLFF.

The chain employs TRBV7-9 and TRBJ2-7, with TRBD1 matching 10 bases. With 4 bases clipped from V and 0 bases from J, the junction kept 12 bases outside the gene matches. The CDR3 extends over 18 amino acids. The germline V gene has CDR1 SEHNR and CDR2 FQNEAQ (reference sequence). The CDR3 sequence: CASSYHPPGQGGSYEQYF. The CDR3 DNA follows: TGTGCCAGCAGCTACCATCCTCCCGGACAGGGGGGCTCCTACGAGCAGTACTTC.

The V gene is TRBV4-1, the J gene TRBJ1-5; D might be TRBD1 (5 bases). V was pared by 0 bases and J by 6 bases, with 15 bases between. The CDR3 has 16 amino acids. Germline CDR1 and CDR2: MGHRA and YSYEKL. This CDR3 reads CASSQDGRVGGQPQHF. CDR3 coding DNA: TGCGCCAGCAGCCAAGATGGCAGGGTAGGCGGTCAGCCCCAGCATTTT.

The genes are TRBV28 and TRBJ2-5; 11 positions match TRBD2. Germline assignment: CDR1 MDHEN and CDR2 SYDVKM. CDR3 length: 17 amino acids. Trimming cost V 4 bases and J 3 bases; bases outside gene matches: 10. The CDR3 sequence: CASSSPGLAAGKETQYF. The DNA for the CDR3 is TGTGCCAGCAGTTCACCGGGACTAGCGGCTGGGAAAGAGACCCAGTACTTC.

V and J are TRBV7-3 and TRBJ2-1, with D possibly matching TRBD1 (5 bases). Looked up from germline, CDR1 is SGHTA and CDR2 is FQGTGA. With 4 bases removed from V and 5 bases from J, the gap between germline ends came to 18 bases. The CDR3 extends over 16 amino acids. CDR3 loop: CASSSTPDGAHNEQFF. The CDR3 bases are TGTGCCAGCAGCTCCACTCCTGATGGGGCCCACAATGAGCAGTTCTTC.

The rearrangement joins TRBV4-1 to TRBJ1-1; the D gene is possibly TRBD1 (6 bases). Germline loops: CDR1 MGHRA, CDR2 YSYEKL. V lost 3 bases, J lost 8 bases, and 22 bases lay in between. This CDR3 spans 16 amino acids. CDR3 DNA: TGCGCCAGCAGCCACGACCCGGACAGTGACTTTTTAGAAGCTTTCTTT. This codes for CASSHDPDSDFLEAFF.

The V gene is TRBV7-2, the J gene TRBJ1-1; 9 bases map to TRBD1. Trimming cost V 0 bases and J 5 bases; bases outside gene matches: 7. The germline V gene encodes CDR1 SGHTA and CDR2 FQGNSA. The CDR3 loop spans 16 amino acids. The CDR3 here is CASSLAQTGGVTEAFF. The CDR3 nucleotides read TGTGCCAGCAGCTTAGCCCAGACAGGGGGTGTGACTGAAGCTTTCTTT.

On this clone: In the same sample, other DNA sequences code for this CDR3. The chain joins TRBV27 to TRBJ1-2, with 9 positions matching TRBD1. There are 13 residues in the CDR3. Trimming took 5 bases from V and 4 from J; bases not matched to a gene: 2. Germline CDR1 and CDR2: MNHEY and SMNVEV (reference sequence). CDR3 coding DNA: TGTGCCAGCAGTCCGACAGGGGGCTATGGCTACACCTTC. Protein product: CASSPTGGYGYTF.

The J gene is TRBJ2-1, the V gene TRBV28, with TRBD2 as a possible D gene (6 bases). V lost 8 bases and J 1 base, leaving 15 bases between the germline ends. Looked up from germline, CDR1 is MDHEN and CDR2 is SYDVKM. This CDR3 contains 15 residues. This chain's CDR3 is CASENRAGSYNEQFF. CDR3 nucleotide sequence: TGTGCCAGCGAAAATAGAGCGGGTTCCTACAATGAGCAGTTCTTC.

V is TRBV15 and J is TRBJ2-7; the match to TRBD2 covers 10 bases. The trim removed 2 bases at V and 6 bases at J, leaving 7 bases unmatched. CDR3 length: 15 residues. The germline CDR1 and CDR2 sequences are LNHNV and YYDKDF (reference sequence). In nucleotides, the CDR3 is TGTGCCACCAGCAGACTAGCGGGAGATCCTACCGAGCAGTACTTC. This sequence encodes CATSRLAGDPTEQYF.

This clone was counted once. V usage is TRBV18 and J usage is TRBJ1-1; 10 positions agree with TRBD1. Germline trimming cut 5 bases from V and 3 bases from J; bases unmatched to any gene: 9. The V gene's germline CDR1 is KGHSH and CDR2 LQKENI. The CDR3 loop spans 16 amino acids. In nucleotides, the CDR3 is TGTGCCAGCTCAACGGCGGACAGGGGGGCGGACACTGAAGCTTTCTTT. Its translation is CASSTADRGADTEAFF.

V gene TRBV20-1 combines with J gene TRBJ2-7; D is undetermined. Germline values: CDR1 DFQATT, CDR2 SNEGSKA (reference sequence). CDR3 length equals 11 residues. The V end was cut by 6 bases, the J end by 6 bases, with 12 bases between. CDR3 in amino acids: CSAEAASEQYF. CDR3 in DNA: TGCAGTGCAGAGGCAGCCTCCGAGCAGTACTTC.

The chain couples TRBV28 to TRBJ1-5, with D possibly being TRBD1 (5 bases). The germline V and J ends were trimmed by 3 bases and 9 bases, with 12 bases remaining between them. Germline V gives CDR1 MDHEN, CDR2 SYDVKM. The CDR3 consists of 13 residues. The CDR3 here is CASSFSLQGPQHF. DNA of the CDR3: TGTGCCAGCAGTTTCTCACTTCAGGGGCCCCAGCATTTT. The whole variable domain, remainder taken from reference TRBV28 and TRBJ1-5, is DVKVTQSSRYLVKRTGEKVFLECVQDMDHENMFWYRQDPGLGLRLIYFSYDVKMKEKGDIPEGYSVSREKKERFSLILESASTNQTSMYLCASSFSLQGPQHFGDGTRLSIL.